This TCR beta chain originates from a study of blood T cell dynamics during melanoma immunotherapy (dated by TCRdb to about 2020). Some background on the complete study: All patients had metastatic melanoma and were given first-line pembrolizumab or nivolumab plus ipilimumab as standard of care in the United Kingdom. To identify early correlates of response, the study profiled peripheral T cell receptor repertoires in patients with metastatic melanoma before and after one cycle of checkpoint inhibitor therapy. A training cohort was formed from consecutive patients, and a further independent group of patients from the same centre was pooled into an external validation set. General study outcomes and caveats: Whether the T cell clones behind the repertoire changes were melanoma-specific or instead reflected general immune activation was something the study could not determine. The relatively small sample size was acknowledged as a potential limitation on generalization of the results. A bifurcated reorganization of the PBMC repertoire at W3, with increased clonality or increased diversity, was observed in patients who later achieved disease control, unlike in progressors.

V loses 5 bases at its end and J loses 5 bases; junction bases beyond the gene matches: 9. Based on the germline V gene (reference sequence), the CDR1 and CDR2 sequences are LNHDA and SQIVND. The CDR3 contains 15 residues, cysteine and phenylalanine counted. Here the CDR3 DNA is all that survives: 45 bases in frame from base 1. Notes on this clone: Its antigen is not yet known. No much larger clone is present one base from it, and per-base qualities are unavailable.

This specimen's time point label, per the study, means: week 3, after first cycle of checkpoint inhibitor. Blood samples were taken before treatment (T0) and at week 3 (W3), following the first cycle of checkpoint blockade. Except for a couple of patients with rapid clinical progression, response was assessed 12 weeks after the first infusion by RECIST 1.1; disease control meant complete response, partial response or stable disease. Any patient who had received prior systemic cancer treatment, was on concomitant immunosuppressant therapy or had synchronous other active malignancies was excluded. TCR beta was sequenced in both bulk PBMC and plasma cell-free DNA in order to track circulating cells as well as T cell turnover. PBMC were isolated from blood with Lymphoprep and SepMate tubes, followed by red cell lysis. DNA from PBMC and sorted T cell subsets was extracted with QIAamp DNA Blood Mini kits.

Every bulk PBMC sample was loaded with the same fixed amount of 350 ng of DNA. TCR beta CDR3 sequences were amplified from genomic DNA using the immunoSEQ TCRb Assay kit according to manufacturer instructions. The KAPA Library Quantification Kit for Illumina platforms was used to quantify the pooled libraries by qPCR. Pooled libraries were sequenced on an Illumina NextSeq 500, clustered at roughly 0.6-1.2 pM. Turning to the authors' computational methods: TCR data were analyzed using immunoSEQ ANALYZER and the R LymphoSeq package. A rearrangement efficiency score was calculated as productive divided by the sum of productive and non-productive CDR3 sequences. Clonality was measured with the Gini coefficient and diversity with the Renyi index at alpha=1, compared pairwise between timepoints within each patient. In LymphoSeq, clonal relatedness was computed using an edit distance of 3, and repertoire similarity was computed using the Bhattacharyya coefficient. To classify response, a linear discriminant analysis based on week-3 changes in clonality and diversity was built with the R MASS and caret packages. This is the immuneACCESS table as TCRdb keeps it, with only in-frame sequences that have V and J called. A part of the clones is gone; compared with another copy, unresolved V genes explain less than half, and the rest is unexplained. That table furnishes V, J and clone size, whereas the DNA furnished D and trimming. The sample table lists around 10,000 clones, 75% to 90% of them with a count of one. Of the sample, more than 20% falls within the top ten clones.

The receptor chain draws on TRBV19 and TRBJ2-5, with 9 bases in between that match TRBD1. This clonotype was obtained from a human donor with melanoma. The sample here was blood, taken from a patient treated with checkpoint blockade. The DNA sequence reads TGTGCCAGTAGTCCTCAGACAGGGGGAGGGGAGACCCAGTACTTC. Its translation reads: CASSPQTGGGETQYF.